What follows is one T cell receptor beta chain and its context. The primer mix had 60 V beta and 13 J beta primers. TCRdb's table, derived via immunoSEQ multiplex PCR, lists solely in-frame clones and lacks some. Of some 70,000 clones listed, around 83% are singletons. CDR1 SGHRS and CDR2 YFSETQ come from the germline V gene. The CDR3 is 16 amino acids. V was pared by 4 bases and J by 1 base, with 14 bases between. The sample originates from a study of glioma-infiltrating T cells after dendritic cell vaccination. About the study: Patients received autologous tumor lysate-pulsed dendritic cell vaccination between about 2003 and 2012. Monocyte-derived dendritic cells, cultured seven days with IL-4 and GM-CSF, were pulsed with autologous tumor lysate. Three intradermal dendritic cell vaccine injections were given every two weeks.

The V call is TRBV5-1, the J call TRBJ2-2; D not certain. The sequence was collected from a human donor with glioblastoma. The sample in question was blood, obtained before dendritic cell vaccination. CDR3 in amino acids: CASSPSLVLNTGELFF. The CDR3 nucleotides read TGCGCCAGCAGCCCCAGTCTGGTTTTGAACACCGGGGAGCTGTTTTTT.